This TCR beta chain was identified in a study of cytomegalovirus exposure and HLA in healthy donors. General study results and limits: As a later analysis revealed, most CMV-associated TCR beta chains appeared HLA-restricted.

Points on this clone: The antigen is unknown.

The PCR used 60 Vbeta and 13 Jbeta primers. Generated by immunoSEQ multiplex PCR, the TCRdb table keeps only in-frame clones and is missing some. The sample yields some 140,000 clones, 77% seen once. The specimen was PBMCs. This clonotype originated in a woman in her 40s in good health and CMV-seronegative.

The CDR3 region is CAAQREGRGTEAFF. The CDR3 DNA reads TGTGCCGCCCAACGGGAAGGACGGGGCACTGAAGCTTTCTTT. The chain joins TRBV6-5 to TRBJ1-1; D unresolved. The germline CDR1 and CDR2 sequences are MNHEY and SVGAGI. The ends were cut back, 11 bases at V and 4 bases at J, with 20 bases in the middle. The CDR3 length is 14 residues.